Following are 14 T cell receptor beta chains from one sample sequenced in a study of T cell responses to AZD1222 COVID-19 vaccine. Clones were read by immunoSEQ multiplex PCR, and TCRdb kept only the in-frame ones, dropping some. The table includes 150,000 to 180,000 clones, roughly 90% detected once. Sequenced material: peripheral blood, taken on day 0 of AZD1222 vaccination. The receptors were gathered from an adult in good health.

In this sample, this clone turned up a few times. The chain links TRBV4-2 to TRBJ1-2, with D perhaps matching TRBD1 (5 bases). The length of the CDR3 is 14 residues. Trimming shortened V by 4 bases and J by 8 bases, and 17 bases separated the two germline ends. The V gene's germline CDR1 is LGHNA and CDR2 YNFKEQ. CDR3 in amino acids: CASSPLAGIYGYTF. CDR3 DNA: TGTGCCAGCAGCCCCCTGGCAGGGATTTACGGCTACACCTTC.

The chain uses TRBV5-5 and TRBJ1-4; D remains ambiguous. Germline V gene lookup returns CDR1 SGHKS and CDR2 YYEKEE (reference sequence). This CDR3 spans 15 amino acids. V was shortened by 0 bases and J by 8 bases, with 14 bases between the two germline ends. CDR3 loop: CASSLVAAPGEKLFF. DNA for the CDR3: TGTGCCAGCAGCTTGGTAGCAGCCCCGGGGGAAAAACTGTTTTTT.

The chain employs TRBV3-1 (or the pseudogene TRBV3-2) and TRBJ1-6; D is uncertain. This CDR3 has 15 amino acids. CDR1 LGHDT and CDR2 YNNKEL come from the germline V gene (reference sequence). V shed 3 bases and J shed 2 bases, with 8 bases lying between them. CDR3 DNA: TGTGCCAGCAGCCAGGGAGGAACCTATAATTCACCCCTCCACTTT. It yields the protein CASSQGGTYNSPLHF.

This chain joins TRBV18 and TRBJ2-4; D tentatively fits TRBD1 or TRBD2 (6 bases each). The CDR3 contains 17 residues. CDR1 KGHSH and CDR2 LQKENI come from the germline V gene. Between the trimmed V and J ends, which lost 0 bases and 2 bases, there was a span of 14 bases. The CDR3 DNA is TGTGCCAGCTCACCACCGAACAGGGAGGTGTCCAAAAACATTCAGTACTTC. This gives the protein CASSPPNREVSKNIQYF. The variable domain in full, completed from reference TRBV18 and TRBJ2-4, reads NAGVMQNPRHLVRRRGQEARLRCSPMKGHSHVYWYRQLPEEGLKFMVYLQKENIIDESGMPKERFSAEFPKEGPSILRIQQVVRGDSAAYFCASSPPNREVSKNIQYFGAGTRLSVL.

This clone was observed a handful of times. This rearrangement joins TRBV7-2 to TRBJ1-6; D is possibly TRBD1 (6 bases). Germline V lookup: CDR1 SGHTA, CDR2 FQGNSA. The length of the CDR3 is 18 residues. Trimming left V 3 bases short and J 4 bases short, with 19 bases between. The CDR3 DNA is TGTGCCAGCAGCTTTCTGGCCATTACAACAGGGTATAATTCACCCCTCCACTTT. Translated: CASSFLAITTGYNSPLHF.

In this sample, this clone turned up a few times. The chain joins TRBV7-9 to TRBJ2-5, with 7 bases identical to TRBD1. The CDR3 sequence is 14 residues long. J gave up 4 bases and V 4 bases, and 6 bases lay outside the gene matches. Germline V gene sequence: CDR1 SEHNR, CDR2 FQNEAQ (reference sequence). CDR3 in DNA: TGTGCCAGCAGCTCAGGACAGGCTCGAGAGACCCAGTACTTC. This sequence encodes CASSSGQARETQYF. Based on the CDR3 plus reference TRBV7-9 and TRBJ2-5, the full variable domain is DTGVSQNPRHKITKRGQNVTFRCDPISEHNRLYWYRQTLGQGPEFLTYFQNEAQLEKSRLLSDRFSAERPKGSFSTLEIQRTEQGDSAMYLCASSSGQARETQYFGPGTRLLVL.

This clone was detected only a few times. This chain connects TRBV5-1 to TRBJ1-1; TRBD1 might be the D (6 bases). The CDR3 contains 14 residues. The germline V gene has CDR1 SGHRS and CDR2 YFSETQ. The V gene lost 4 bases and the J gene lost 3 bases, with 13 bases spanning the gap. CDR3 sequence: CASSPGTWDTEAFF. The CDR3 coding sequence is TGCGCCAGCAGCCCAGGGACATGGGACACTGAAGCTTTCTTT. The variable domain in full, completed from reference TRBV5-1 and TRBJ1-1, reads KAGVTQTPRYLIKTRGQQVTLSCSPISGHRSVSWYQQTPGQGLQFLFEYFSETQRNKGNFPGRFSGRQFSNSRSEMNVSTLELGDSALYLCASSPGTWDTEAFFGQGTRLTVV.

J is TRBJ1-2 and V is TRBV6-5; the match to TRBD1 covers 8 bases. The CDR3 runs to 14 residues. V was clipped by 8 bases and J by 5 bases; unmatched bases: 10. Germline CDR1 MNHEY, CDR2 SVGAGI. Here the CDR3 DNA reads TGTGCCAGCTCTCCCACAGGGGGGAGGTATGGCTACACCTTC. This sequence encodes CASSPTGGRYGYTF.

The rearrangement joins TRBV4-3 to TRBJ1-4; D not certain. CDR3 length: 15 residues. Germline V gene lookup returns CDR1 LGHNA and CDR2 YSLEER. Between the trimmed V and J ends, which lost 1 base and 13 bases, there was a span of 19 bases. The CDR3 DNA reads as TGCGCCAGCAGCCAAGGAGGGTACGGGCCCGAGAGACTGTTTTTT. It is translated as CASSQGGYGPERLFF.

This chain links TRBV9 with TRBJ1-5, with D uncertain. This CDR3 region has 15 residues. CDR1 SGDLS and CDR2 YYNGEE come from the germline V gene. With 3 bases removed from V and 1 base from J, the gap between germline ends came to 11 bases. This CDR3 is CASSDSKFSNQPQHF. DNA of the CDR3: TGTGCCAGCAGCGACTCTAAATTCAGCAATCAGCCCCAGCATTTT.

The chain joins TRBV7-9 to TRBJ1-3, with 7 bases fitting TRBD1. The V gene's germline CDR1 is SEHNR and CDR2 FQNEAQ (reference sequence). The CDR3 sequence is 18 residues long. V shed 4 bases, J shed 0 bases, and the junction held 12 bases outside the gene matches. The CDR3 sequence: CASSSPMGQRFSGNTIYF. The CDR3 DNA is TGTGCCAGCAGCTCGCCAATGGGACAGCGCTTCTCTGGAAACACCATATATTTT.

Relative to its sample, this clone is medium-sized. The chain joins TRBV7-9 to TRBJ1-3; D remains unclear. The CDR3 spans 12 residues. In germline, CDR1 is SEHNR, CDR2 FQNEAQ (reference sequence). The germline V and J ends were trimmed by 5 bases and 3 bases, with 5 bases remaining between them. This chain's CDR3 is CASSHVGNTIYF. CDR3 bases: TGTGCCAGCAGCCATGTTGGAAACACCATATATTTT.

V usage is TRBV10-3 and J usage is TRBJ2-5; 10 positions match TRBD2. Germline V gives CDR1 ENHRY, CDR2 SYGVKD. CDR3 length equals 16 residues. V shed 0 bases and J 4 bases; nucleotides not matched to a gene: 5. The CDR3 reads CAISESGAGGRETQYF. The CDR3 DNA is TGTGCCATCAGTGAGTCGGGAGCGGGGGGGCGAGAGACCCAGTACTTC.

The CDR3 region has the DNA TGTGCCAGCAGCCTCCGGACTAGCGCCACAGATACGCAGTATTTT. It encodes CASSLRTSATDTQYF. The chain joins TRBV7-8 to TRBJ2-3, with TRBD2 identical over 9 bases. This CDR3 is built from 15 residues. The junction had 5 bases not matched to a gene; V was cut back by 5 bases and J by 2 bases. Germline V lookup: CDR1 SGHVS, CDR2 FQNEAQ.